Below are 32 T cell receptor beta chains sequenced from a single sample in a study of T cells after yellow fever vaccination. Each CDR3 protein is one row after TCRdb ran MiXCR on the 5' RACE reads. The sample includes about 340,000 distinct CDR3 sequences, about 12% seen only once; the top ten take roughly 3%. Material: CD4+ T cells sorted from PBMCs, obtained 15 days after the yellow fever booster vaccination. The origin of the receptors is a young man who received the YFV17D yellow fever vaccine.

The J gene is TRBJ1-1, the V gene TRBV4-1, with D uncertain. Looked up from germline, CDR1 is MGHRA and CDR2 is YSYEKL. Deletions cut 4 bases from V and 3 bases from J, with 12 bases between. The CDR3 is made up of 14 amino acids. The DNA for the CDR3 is TGCGCCAGCAGCCGAGGCCCCCTGGACACTGAAGCTTTCTTT. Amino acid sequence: CASSRGPLDTEAFF.

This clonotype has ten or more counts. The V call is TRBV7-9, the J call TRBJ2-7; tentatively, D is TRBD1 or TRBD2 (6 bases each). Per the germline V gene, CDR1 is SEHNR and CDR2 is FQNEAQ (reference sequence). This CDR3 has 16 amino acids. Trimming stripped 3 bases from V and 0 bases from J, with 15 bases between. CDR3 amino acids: CASSLGGGRSSYEQYF. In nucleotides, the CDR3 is TGTGCCAGCAGCTTGGGGGGCGGTCGGAGCTCCTACGAGCAGTACTTC.

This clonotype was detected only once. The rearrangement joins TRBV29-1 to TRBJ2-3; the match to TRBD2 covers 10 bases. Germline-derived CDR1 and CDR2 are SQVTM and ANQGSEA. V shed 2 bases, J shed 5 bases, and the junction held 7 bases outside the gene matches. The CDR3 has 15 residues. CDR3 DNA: TGCAGCGTTGAACTGCCTAGCGGGGGTTTAGATACGCAGTATTTT. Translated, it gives CSVELPSGGLDTQYF.

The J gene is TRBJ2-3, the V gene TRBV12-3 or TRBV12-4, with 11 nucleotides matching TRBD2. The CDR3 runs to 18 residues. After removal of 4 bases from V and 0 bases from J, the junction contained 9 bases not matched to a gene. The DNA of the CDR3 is TGTGCCAGCAGTTCCCCACACACTAGCGGGGGAAGCACAGATACGCAGTATTTT. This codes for CASSSPHTSGGSTDTQYF.

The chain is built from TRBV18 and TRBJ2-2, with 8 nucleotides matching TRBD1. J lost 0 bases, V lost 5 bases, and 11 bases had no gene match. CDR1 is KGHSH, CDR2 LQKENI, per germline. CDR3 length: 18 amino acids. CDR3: CASSYTGDRTTNTGELFF. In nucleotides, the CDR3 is TGTGCCAGCTCATACACGGGGGACAGGACCACGAACACCGGGGAGCTGTTTTTT.

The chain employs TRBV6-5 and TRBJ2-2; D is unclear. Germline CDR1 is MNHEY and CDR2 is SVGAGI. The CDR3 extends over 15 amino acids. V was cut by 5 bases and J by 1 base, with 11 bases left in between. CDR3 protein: CASSAPGRNTGELFF. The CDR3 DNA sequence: TGTGCCAGCAGTGCCCCCGGAAGGAACACCGGGGAGCTGTTTTTT.

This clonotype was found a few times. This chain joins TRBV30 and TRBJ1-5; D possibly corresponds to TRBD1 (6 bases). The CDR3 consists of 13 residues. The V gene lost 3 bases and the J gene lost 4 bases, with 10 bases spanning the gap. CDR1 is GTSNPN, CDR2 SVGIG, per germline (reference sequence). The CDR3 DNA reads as TGTGCCTGGAGCAGGCAGGGGAATCAGCCCCAGCATTTT. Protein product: CAWSRQGNQPQHF.

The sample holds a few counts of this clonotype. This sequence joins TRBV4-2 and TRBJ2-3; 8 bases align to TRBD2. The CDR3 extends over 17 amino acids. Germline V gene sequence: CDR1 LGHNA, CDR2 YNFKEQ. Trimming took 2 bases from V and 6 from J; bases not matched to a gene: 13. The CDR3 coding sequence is TGTGCCAGCAGCCAATTCCCACTAGCGGACTGGGAGGATACGCAGTATTTT. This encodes CASSQFPLADWEDTQYF.

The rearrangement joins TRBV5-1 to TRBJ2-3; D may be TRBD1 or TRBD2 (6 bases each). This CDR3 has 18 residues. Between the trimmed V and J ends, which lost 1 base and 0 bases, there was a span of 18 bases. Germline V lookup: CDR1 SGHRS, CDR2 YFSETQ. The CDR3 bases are TGCGCCAGCAGCTTGCCTACCGGGGGCGTCACTAGCACAGATACGCAGTATTTT. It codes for CASSLPTGGVTSTDTQYF.

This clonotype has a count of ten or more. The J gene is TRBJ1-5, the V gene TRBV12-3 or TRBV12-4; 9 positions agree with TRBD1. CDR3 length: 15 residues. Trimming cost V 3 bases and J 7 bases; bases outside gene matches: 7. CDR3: CASSFGTGLGQPQHF. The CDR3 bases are TGTGCCAGCAGTTTTGGGACAGGGTTAGGGCAGCCCCAGCATTTT.

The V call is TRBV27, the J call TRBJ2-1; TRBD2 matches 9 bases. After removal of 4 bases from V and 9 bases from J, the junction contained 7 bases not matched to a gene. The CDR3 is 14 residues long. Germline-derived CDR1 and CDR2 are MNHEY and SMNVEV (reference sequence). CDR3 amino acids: CASSWSGGRGEQFF. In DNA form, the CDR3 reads TGTGCCAGCAGTTGGAGCGGGGGGCGGGGTGAGCAGTTCTTC.

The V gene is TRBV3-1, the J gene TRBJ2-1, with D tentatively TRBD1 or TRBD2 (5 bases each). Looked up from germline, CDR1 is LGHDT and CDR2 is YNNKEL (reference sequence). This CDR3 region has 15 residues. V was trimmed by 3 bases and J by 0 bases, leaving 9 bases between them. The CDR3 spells CASSHRDPSYNEQFF. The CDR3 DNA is TGTGCCAGCAGCCACCGGGACCCCTCCTACAATGAGCAGTTCTTC.

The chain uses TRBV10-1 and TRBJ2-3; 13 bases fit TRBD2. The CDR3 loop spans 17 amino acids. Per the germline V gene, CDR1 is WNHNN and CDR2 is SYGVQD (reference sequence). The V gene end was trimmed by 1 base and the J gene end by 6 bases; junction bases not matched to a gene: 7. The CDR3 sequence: CASSEFGTSGAFDTQYF. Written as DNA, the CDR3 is TGCGCCAGCAGTGAGTTCGGGACTAGCGGGGCGTTCGATACGCAGTATTTT.

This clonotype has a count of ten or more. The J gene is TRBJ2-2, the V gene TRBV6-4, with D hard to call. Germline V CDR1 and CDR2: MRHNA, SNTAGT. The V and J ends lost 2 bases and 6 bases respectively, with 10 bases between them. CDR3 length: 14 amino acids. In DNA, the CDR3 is TGTGCCAGCAGTGACAGGGCGGCTGCCGGGGAGCTGTTTTTT. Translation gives CASSDRAAAGELFF.

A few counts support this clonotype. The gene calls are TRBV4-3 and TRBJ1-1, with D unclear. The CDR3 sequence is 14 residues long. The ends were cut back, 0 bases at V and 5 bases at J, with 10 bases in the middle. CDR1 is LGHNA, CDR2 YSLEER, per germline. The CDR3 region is CASSQERWATEAFF. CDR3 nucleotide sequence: TGCGCCAGCAGCCAAGAGAGATGGGCGACTGAAGCTTTCTTT.

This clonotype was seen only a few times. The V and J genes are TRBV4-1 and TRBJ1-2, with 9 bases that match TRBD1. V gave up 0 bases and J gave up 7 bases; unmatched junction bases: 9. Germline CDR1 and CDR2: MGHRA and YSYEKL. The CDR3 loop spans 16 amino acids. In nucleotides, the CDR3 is TGCGCCAGCAGCCAAGATTACGGGACAGGGATGTTTGGCTACACCTTC. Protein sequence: CASSQDYGTGMFGYTF.

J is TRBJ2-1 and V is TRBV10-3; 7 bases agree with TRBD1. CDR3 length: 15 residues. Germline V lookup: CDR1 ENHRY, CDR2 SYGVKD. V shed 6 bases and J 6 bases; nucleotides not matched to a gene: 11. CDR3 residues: CAIRPGTEKGNEQFF. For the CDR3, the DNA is TGTGCCATCAGGCCCGGGACAGAAAAGGGCAATGAGCAGTTCTTC.

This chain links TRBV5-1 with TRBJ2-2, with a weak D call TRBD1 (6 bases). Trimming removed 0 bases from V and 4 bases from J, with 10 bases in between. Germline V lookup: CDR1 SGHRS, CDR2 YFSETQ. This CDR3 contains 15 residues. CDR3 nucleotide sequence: TGCGCCAGCAGCTTGGCAGCAGGGGTCACCGGGGAGCTGTTTTTT. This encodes CASSLAAGVTGELFF.

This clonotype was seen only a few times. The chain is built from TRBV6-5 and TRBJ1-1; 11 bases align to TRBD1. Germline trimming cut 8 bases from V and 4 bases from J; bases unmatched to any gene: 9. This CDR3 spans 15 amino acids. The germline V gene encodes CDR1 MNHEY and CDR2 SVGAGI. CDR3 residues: CASLRGGTGGTEAFF. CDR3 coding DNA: TGTGCCAGCCTCCGGGGCGGGACAGGGGGCACTGAAGCTTTCTTT.

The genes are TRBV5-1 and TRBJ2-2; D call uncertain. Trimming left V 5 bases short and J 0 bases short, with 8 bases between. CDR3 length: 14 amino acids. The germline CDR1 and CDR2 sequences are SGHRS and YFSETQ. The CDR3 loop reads CASRVSSNTGELFF. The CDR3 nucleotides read TGCGCCAGCAGAGTCAGTTCGAACACCGGGGAGCTGTTTTTT.

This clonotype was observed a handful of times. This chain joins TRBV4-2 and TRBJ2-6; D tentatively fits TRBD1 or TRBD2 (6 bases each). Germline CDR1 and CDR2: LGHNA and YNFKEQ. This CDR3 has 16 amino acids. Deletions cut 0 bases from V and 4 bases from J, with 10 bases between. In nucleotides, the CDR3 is TGTGCCAGCAGCCAAGATGGGGGGCTCGGGGCCAACGTCCTGACTTTC. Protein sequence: CASSQDGGLGANVLTF.

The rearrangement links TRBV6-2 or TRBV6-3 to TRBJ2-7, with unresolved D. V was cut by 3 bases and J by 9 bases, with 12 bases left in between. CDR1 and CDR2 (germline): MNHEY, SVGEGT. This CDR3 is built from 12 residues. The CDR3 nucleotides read TGTGCCAGCAGTTATTGGGGATCAGGGCAGTACTTC. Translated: CASSYWGSGQYF.

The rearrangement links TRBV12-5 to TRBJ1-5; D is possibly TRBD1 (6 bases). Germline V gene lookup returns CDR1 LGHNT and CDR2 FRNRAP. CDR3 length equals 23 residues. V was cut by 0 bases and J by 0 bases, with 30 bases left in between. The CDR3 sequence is CASGLVLGRGLFRADDSNQPQHF. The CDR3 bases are TGTGCTAGTGGTTTGGTACTGGGCAGGGGTTTATTCCGGGCGGATGATAGCAATCAGCCCCAGCATTTT. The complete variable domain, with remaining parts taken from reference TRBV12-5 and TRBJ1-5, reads DARVTQTPRHKVTEMGQEVTMRCQPILGHNTVFWYRQTMMQGLELLAYFRNRAPLDDSGMPKDRFSAEMPDATLATLKIQPSEPRDSAVYFCASGLVLGRGLFRADDSNQPQHFGDGTRLSIL.

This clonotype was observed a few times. CDR3 DNA: TGCAGTGCTACGGGGACAGCCGCGATGAACACTGAAGCTTTCTTT. Translated, it gives CSATGTAAMNTEAFF. The rearrangement uses TRBV20-1 and TRBJ1-1; 7 bases are a match to TRBD1. The CDR3 consists of 15 residues. The ends lost 4 bases at V and 0 bases at J; junction bases unmatched: 8. Germline lookup yields CDR1 DFQATT and CDR2 SNEGSKA (reference sequence).

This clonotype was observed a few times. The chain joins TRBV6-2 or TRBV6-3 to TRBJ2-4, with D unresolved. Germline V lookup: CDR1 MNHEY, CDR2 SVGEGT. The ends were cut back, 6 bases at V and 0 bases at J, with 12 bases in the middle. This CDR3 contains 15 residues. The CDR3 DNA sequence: TGTGCCAGCAGCAACCCCTCACTAGCCAAAAACATTCAGTACTTC. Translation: CASSNPSLAKNIQYF.

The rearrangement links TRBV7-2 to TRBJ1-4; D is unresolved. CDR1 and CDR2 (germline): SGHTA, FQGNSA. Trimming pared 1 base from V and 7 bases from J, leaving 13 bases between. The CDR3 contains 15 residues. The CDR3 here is CASSLDRRESEKLFF. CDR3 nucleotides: TGTGCCAGCAGCTTAGATAGGAGGGAGAGTGAAAAACTGTTTTTT. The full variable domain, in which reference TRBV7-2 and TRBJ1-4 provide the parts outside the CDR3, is GAGVSQSPSNKVTEKGKDVELRCDPISGHTALYWYRQSLGQGLEFLIYFQGNSAPDKSGLPSDRFSAERTGGSVSTLTIQRTQQEDSAVYLCASSLDRRESEKLFFGSGTQLSVL.

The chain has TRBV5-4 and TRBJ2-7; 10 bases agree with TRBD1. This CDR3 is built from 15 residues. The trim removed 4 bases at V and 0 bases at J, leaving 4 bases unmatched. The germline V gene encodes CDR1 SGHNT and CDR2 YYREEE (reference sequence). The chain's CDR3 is CASSRRTGGSYEQYF. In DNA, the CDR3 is TGTGCCAGCAGCAGAAGGACAGGGGGCTCCTACGAGCAGTACTTC. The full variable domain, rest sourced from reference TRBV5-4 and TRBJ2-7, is ETGVTQSPTHLIKTRGQQVTLRCSSQSGHNTVSWYQQALGQGPQFIFQYYREEENGRGNFPPRFSGLQFPNYSSELNVNALELDDSALYLCASSRRTGGSYEQYFGPGTRLTVT.

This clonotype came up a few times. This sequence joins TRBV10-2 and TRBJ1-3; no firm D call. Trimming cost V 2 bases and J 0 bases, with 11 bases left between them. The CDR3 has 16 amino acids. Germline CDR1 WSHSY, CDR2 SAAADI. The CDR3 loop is CASSENRELSGNTIYF. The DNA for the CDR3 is TGCGCCAGCAGTGAGAATCGGGAGCTCTCTGGAAACACCATATATTTT.

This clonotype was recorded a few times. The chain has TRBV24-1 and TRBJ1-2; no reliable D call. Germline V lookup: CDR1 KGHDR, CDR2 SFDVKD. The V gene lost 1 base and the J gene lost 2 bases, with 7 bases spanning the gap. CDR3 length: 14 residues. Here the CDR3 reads CATSDFGGNYGYTF. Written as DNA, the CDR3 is TGTGCCACCAGTGATTTTGGAGGGAACTATGGCTACACCTTC.

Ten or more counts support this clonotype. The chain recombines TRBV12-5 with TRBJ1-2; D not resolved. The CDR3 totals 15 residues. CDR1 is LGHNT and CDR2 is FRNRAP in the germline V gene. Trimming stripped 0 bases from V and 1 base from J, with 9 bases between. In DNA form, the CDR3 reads TGTGCTAGTGGTTTGGTATTTCGGATTAACTATGGCTACACCTTC. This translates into CASGLVFRINYGYTF.

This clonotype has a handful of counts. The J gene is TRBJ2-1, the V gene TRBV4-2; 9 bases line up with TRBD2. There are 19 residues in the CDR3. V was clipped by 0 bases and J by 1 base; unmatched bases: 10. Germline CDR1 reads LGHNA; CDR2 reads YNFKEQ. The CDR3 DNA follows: TGTGCCAGCAGCCAAGACTGGTTAGCGGGGGTTTCTTCCTACAATGAGCAGTTCTTC. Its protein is CASSQDWLAGVSSYNEQFF.

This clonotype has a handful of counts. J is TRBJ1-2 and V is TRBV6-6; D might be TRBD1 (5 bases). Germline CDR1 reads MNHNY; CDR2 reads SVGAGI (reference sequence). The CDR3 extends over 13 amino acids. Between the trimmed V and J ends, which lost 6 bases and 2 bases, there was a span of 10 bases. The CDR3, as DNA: TGTGCCAGCAGCAGAGAGGGGAACTATGGCTACACCTTC. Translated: CASSREGNYGYTF.